One T cell receptor (beta chain) is described in this entry. Antigen specificity is unknown. V was pared by 0 bases and J by 1 base, with 9 bases between. CDR3 length equals 14 residues. CDR1 and CDR2 from the germline V gene are GTSNPN and SVGIG (reference sequence). The data originate from a study of vaccination and CD4 T cells after COVID-19. Sequence data for DNA of cultured CD4+ T cells were generated by the Oncomine TCR Beta short-read assay. TCRdb re-derived calls from the PCR reads in MiXCR, one entry per CDR3 protein. The sample lists under 25,000 distinct CDR3 sequences, around two fifths seen once, with roughly an eighth in the top ten. Treatment given: roughly 10-day PBMC culture with coronavirus spike peptide pools or control peptides (ViraFEST assay).

Sample: cultured CD4+ T cells from blood. The sequence came from a human donor with COVID-19. V gene TRBV30 combines with J gene TRBJ2-5, with unresolved D. The CDR3 DNA reads as TGTGCCTGGAGTGTTAGAGGACCCCAAGAGACCCAGTACTTC. Its protein is CAWSVRGPQETQYF.